These 8 T cell receptor beta chains share one sample of origin, sequenced in a study of tumor-infiltrating lymphocytes in primary liver carcinoma (dated by TCRdb to between 2016 and 2019). Without any cell sorting, total RNA and DNA were co-extracted from 20-30 mg of bulk tissue using the AllPrep DNA/RNA mini kit. The instrument was an Illumina HiSeq 2500. TCRbeta-specific cDNA was reverse-transcribed from around 500 ng total RNA using a constant-region primer and ProtoScript II reverse transcriptase. The TCRbeta libraries were prepared through three rounds of nested multiplex PCR following a slightly modified ARM-PCR procedure. Multiplex TRBV1-TRBV30 forward primers and a Cbeta reverse primer were used in the first two PCR rounds, each of which was run for around 10 cycles. Clones were called with MiXCR by TCRdb after fastp trimmed the public reads at Q25, and only in-frame beta chains were retained. Rows are unified per CDR3 protein, each entry keeping the most common DNA and genes. The sample contains fewer than 70,000 distinct CDR3 sequences, 70% to 85% of them found a single time. The biggest ten clones account for around 50% of the sample.

The material sequenced was liver tumor tissue from sampling region 2. What this sample's cell subset or site label stands for: tumor region T2, inferior pole. Receptor source: a man between 40 and 49 years old with primary liver carcinoma and hepatitis B virus infection.

The rearrangement joins TRBV7-8 to TRBJ1-2; the match to TRBD1 covers 8 bases. The germline CDR1 and CDR2 sequences are SGHVS and FQNEAQ. The CDR3 sequence is 15 residues long. The CDR3 reads CVRSLARAGGGGYTF. The CDR3 coding sequence is TGTGTCAGGAGCTTAGCGCGAGCAGGGGGCGGAGGCTACACCTTC.

V gene TRBV10-3 combines with J gene TRBJ2-1, with a possible D match to TRBD2 (6 bases). The ends were cut back, 6 bases at V and 5 bases at J, with 32 bases in the middle. This CDR3 is built from 20 residues. Germline loops: CDR1 ENHRY, CDR2 SYGVKD. DNA for the CDR3: TGTGCCATCAGCCAAGGGGTGACTAGTAGTCAAGACCCCGGCCACAATGAGCAGTTCTTC. Protein sequence: CAISQGVTSSQDPGHNEQFF.

This chain connects TRBV6-1 to TRBJ2-5; possible D gene TRBD2, 6 bases. Germline CDR1 is MNHNS and CDR2 is SASEGT. The CDR3 runs to 14 residues. The CDR3 DNA reads TGTGACTGCAGTGAGGCTAGCGCCACGACCTCCCAGTACTTC. Translated, it gives CDCSEASATTSQYF.

The chain uses TRBV29-1 and TRBJ1-3; no clear D gene. This CDR3 region has 15 residues. Germline assignment: CDR1 SQVTM and CDR2 ANQGSEA. V lost 0 bases and J lost 1, with 10 bases in between. The CDR3 region is CSVEDRVASGNTIYF. In nucleotides, the CDR3 is TGCAGCGTTGAAGATCGGGTGGCATCTGGAAACACCATATATTTT.

Turning to this clonotype: At one boundary the junction diverges from the germline segment, which might be a read error. The chain links TRBV11-2 to TRBJ1-1, with a tentative D call TRBD1 (5 bases). Looked up from germline, CDR1 is SGHAT and CDR2 is FQNNGV. The CDR3 totals 16 residues. For the CDR3, the DNA is TGTGCCAGCAGCCCATCCAGGGAGTTAGTGAACACTGAGGCTTTCTTT. Translation: CASSPSRELVNTEAFF. The whole variable domain, filled in from reference TRBV11-2 and TRBJ1-1, reads EAGVAQSPRYKIIEKRQSVAFWCNPISGHATLYWYQQILGQGPKLLIQFQNNGVVDDSQLPKDRFSAERLKGVDSTLKIQPAKLEDSAVYLCASSPSRELVNTEAFFGQGTRLTVV.

This clonotype was picked up a small number of times. The junction departs from germline at one end; a sequencing error may be responsible. The rearrangement links TRBV4-3 to TRBJ2-1, with 10 bases fitting TRBD2. The CDR3 covers 16 residues. Germline V gene sequence: CDR1 LGHNA, CDR2 YSLEER. The CDR3 DNA is TGCGCCAGTAGCCAGGGCGCTAGCGGGAGATTGAATAAGCAGTTCTTC. It is translated as CASSQGASGRLNKQFF.

This clonotype was observed a few times. At one of its ends the junction is not consistent with the germline gene, which may arise from a read error. This chain uses TRBV5-1 with TRBJ2-1, with a possible D match to TRBD1 (6 bases). CDR1 is SGHRS and CDR2 is YFSETQ in the germline V gene. The CDR3 spans 14 residues. CDR3 sequence reads: CASSLASMGAEQSF. The CDR3, as DNA: TGCGCCAGCAGCTTGGCCTCAATGGGGGCTGAGCAGTCCTTC. The full variable domain, its missing parts supplied by reference TRBV5-1 and TRBJ2-1, is KAGVTQTPRYLIKTRGQQVTLSCSPISGHRSVSWYQQTPGQGLQFLFEYFSETQRNKGNFPGRFSGRQFSNSRSEMNVSTLELGDSALYLCASSLASMGAEQSFGPGTRLTVL.

This chain links TRBV29-1 with TRBJ2-4; perhaps D is TRBD1 or TRBD2 (6 bases each). The CDR3 extends over 14 amino acids. Trimming took off 3 bases at V and 13 bases at J, with 22 bases between the two ends. From germline, CDR1 is SQVTM and CDR2 ANQGSEA. Here the CDR3 reads CSVEGQVVGGIQYF. The CDR3 DNA follows: TGCAGCGTTGAGGGGCAAGTCGTCGGGGGCATCCAGTACTTC. Looking up the rest from reference TRBV29-1 and TRBJ2-4 gives the full variable domain: SAVISQKPSRDICQRGTSLTIQCQVDSQVTMMFWYRQQPGQSLTLIATANQGSEATYESGFVIDKFPISRPNLTFSTLTVSNMSPEDSSIYLCSVEGQVVGGIQYFGAGTRLSVL.